This entry lists 28 T cell receptor beta chains sequenced from one sample in a study of identifying expanded T cells in peripheral blood. Method: immunoSEQ multiplex PCR; TCRdb's copy keeps in-frame clones and lacks some. The data show approximately 56,000 clones, with 82% seen just once and around 13% held by the top ten. Sequenced input: blood. The receptor set was obtained from a person aged 18 to 75 in good health.

This chain joins TRBV11-3 and TRBJ2-2, with D possibly matching TRBD2 (6 bases). The CDR3 is 18 amino acids. Trimming removed 7 bases at V and 1 base at J, with 22 bases between. Germline lookup yields CDR1 SGHNT and CDR2 YENEEA. This CDR3 reads CASNLYSSGGENTGELFF. CDR3 DNA: TGTGCCAGCAACCTCTACTCTTCCGGGGGAGAGAACACCGGGGAGCTGTTTTTT.

This chain connects TRBV27 to TRBJ1-6, with TRBD1 matching 8 bases. The length of the CDR3 is 17 residues. The V segment lost 0 bases and the J segment 6 bases; nucleotides outside the gene matches: 7. Germline V gives CDR1 MNHEY, CDR2 SMNVEV (reference sequence). In nucleotides, the CDR3 is TGTGCCAGCAGTTTATCGCCGGGACAGGTTATTAATTCACCCCTCCACTTT. Translated, it gives CASSLSPGQVINSPLHF.

This clone was counted once. The chain carries TRBV5-6 and TRBJ2-1; 8 bases map to TRBD2. V lost 6 bases and J lost 4; bases outside the gene matches: 21. This CDR3 is built from 19 residues. The V gene's germline CDR1 is SGHDT and CDR2 YYEEEE. The CDR3 is CASTGGGPPGRGLYNEQFF. CDR3 nucleotides: TGTGCCAGCACCGGGGGGGGGCCCCCGGGGCGGGGCCTTTACAATGAGCAGTTCTTC.

This clone was seen a handful of times. The rearrangement joins TRBV10-1 to TRBJ2-7; no clear D gene. Trimming cost V 4 bases and J 0 bases, with 7 bases left between them. Germline loops: CDR1 WNHNN, CDR2 SYGVQD (reference sequence). This CDR3 is built from 13 residues. DNA for the CDR3: TGCGCCAGCAGTGTAGGAAGCTCCTACGAGCAGTACGTC. Translating it yields CASSVGSSYEQYV.

The V gene is TRBV5-4, the J gene TRBJ1-2, with a possible D match to TRBD1 (5 bases). This CDR3 contains 12 residues. The V end lost 0 bases, the J end lost 10 bases, and 10 bases lay between the germline ends. The germline CDR1 and CDR2 sequences are SGHNT and YYREEE (reference sequence). CDR3 DNA sequence: TGTGCCAGCAGCTTGGGGGACTGGGACTACACCTTC. Its protein is CASSLGDWDYTF. Using reference TRBV5-4 and TRBJ1-2 for the parts outside the CDR3, the full variable domain is ETGVTQSPTHLIKTRGQQVTLRCSSQSGHNTVSWYQQALGQGPQFIFQYYREEENGRGNFPPRFSGLQFPNYSSELNVNALELDDSALYLCASSLGDWDYTFGSGTRLTVV.

The genes are TRBV4-1 and TRBJ2-7, with 8 bases lining up with TRBD2. From germline, CDR1 is MGHRA and CDR2 YSYEKL. V lost 0 bases to trimming and J lost 5 bases; unmatched junction nucleotides: 12. The length of the CDR3 is 17 residues. Here the CDR3 DNA reads TGCGCCAGCAGCCAAGATTCACCCAGCGGGAGCAGGAACGAGCAGTACTTC. Its translation is CASSQDSPSGSRNEQYF.

This chain uses TRBV6-1 with TRBJ2-7, with 9 nucleotides matching TRBD1. Germline trimming cut 3 bases from V and 2 bases from J; bases unmatched to any gene: 5. The germline CDR1 and CDR2 sequences are MNHNS and SASEGT. The CDR3 is 15 amino acids. CDR3 region: CASSDSTGGAYEQYV. As DNA, the CDR3 is TGTGCCAGCAGTGATTCGACAGGGGGAGCCTACGAGCAGTACGTC.

This clone was detected once. The chain recombines TRBV27 with TRBJ1-1; 12 bases are shared with TRBD1. CDR3 size: 13 residues. V gave up 10 bases and J gave up 11 bases; unmatched junction bases: 11. The germline V gene encodes CDR1 MNHEY and CDR2 SMNVEV (reference sequence). The CDR3 coding sequence is TGTGCCACCCTGGGACAGGGGGCGGGAGAGGCTTTCTTT. Its translation: CATLGQGAGEAFF.

The V call is TRBV5-1, the J call TRBJ1-1, with TRBD1 matching 8 bases. CDR3 length: 18 amino acids. V shed 1 base and J 0 bases; nucleotides not matched to a gene: 11. Per the germline V gene, CDR1 is SGHRS and CDR2 is YFSETQ. The CDR3 is CASSLYAGGDPMNTEAFF. The DNA of the CDR3 is TGCGCCAGCAGCTTGTACGCAGGGGGCGATCCCATGAACACTGAAGCTTTCTTT.

The sample holds a few counts of this clone. This chain uses TRBV7-6 with TRBJ2-2; D uncertain. The CDR3 spans 11 residues. Germline CDR1 reads SGHVS; CDR2 reads FNYEAQ. The V and J ends lost 6 bases and 8 bases respectively, with 7 bases between them. The CDR3, as DNA: TGTGCCAGCAGTGTCTCTGGGGAGCTGTTTTTT. Amino acid sequence: CASSVSGELFF.

The V call is TRBV4-3, the J call TRBJ2-3; 8 bases agree with TRBD2. This CDR3 has 16 amino acids. Per the germline V gene, CDR1 is LGHNA and CDR2 is YSLEER. V trimming: 1 base; J trimming: 4 bases; junction bases outside the gene matches: 7. The CDR3 reads CASSQGSAGVADTQYF. In DNA form, the CDR3 reads TGCGCCAGCAGCCAAGGGTCAGCGGGAGTGGCAGATACGCAGTATTTT.

The V gene is TRBV7-9, the J gene TRBJ1-3; TRBD1 matches 10 bases. The junction had 8 bases not matched to a gene; V was cut back by 5 bases and J by 7 bases. The germline V gene encodes CDR1 SEHNR and CDR2 FQNEAQ (reference sequence). The CDR3 is 15 residues long. CDR3 loop: CASSASGQGFNTIYF. CDR3 bases: TGTGCCAGCAGCGCCTCGGGACAGGGGTTTAACACCATATATTTT.

This chain uses TRBV6-1 with TRBJ1-2, with D unresolved. Germline loops: CDR1 MNHNS, CDR2 SASEGT. This CDR3 is built from 11 residues. The V end was cut by 5 bases, the J end by 8 bases, with 9 bases between. The CDR3 region is CASSSEWGYTF. CDR3 nucleotide sequence: TGTGCCAGCAGTTCAGAATGGGGCTACACCTTC.

The chain combines TRBV5-6 with TRBJ2-7; unclear D gene. Germline assignment: CDR1 SGHDT and CDR2 YYEEEE. The CDR3 totals 14 residues. V gave up 6 bases and J gave up 2 bases, with 15 bases separating them. The DNA for the CDR3 is TGTGCCAGCACCTGGGGTGGTGTCACCTACGAGCAGTACGTC. Translated, it gives CASTWGGVTYEQYV.

A single count supports this clone. The V and J genes are TRBV4-3 and TRBJ2-3, with D possibly being TRBD2 (6 bases). The germline CDR1 and CDR2 sequences are LGHNA and YSLEER. The CDR3 covers 13 residues. The V gene lost 1 base and the J gene lost 7 bases, with 9 bases spanning the gap. The CDR3, as DNA: TGCGCCAGCAGCCAAGTGGCGGGGAATACGCAGTATTTT. As protein: CASSQVAGNTQYF.

This clone was observed once. The rearrangement links TRBV7-2 to TRBJ1-2, with D possibly being TRBD1 (6 bases). The CDR3 runs 13 residues. V lost 5 bases, J lost 8 bases, and 15 bases lay in between. CDR1 and CDR2 from the germline V gene are SGHTA and FQGNSA. The DNA of the CDR3 is TGTGCCAGCAGCCCAGACAGGTTTTCCGGCTACACCTTC. As protein: CASSPDRFSGYTF. Supplemented by reference TRBV7-2 and TRBJ1-2, the full variable domain reads GAGVSQSPSNKVTEKGKDVELRCDPISGHTALYWYRQSLGQGLEFLIYFQGNSAPDKSGLPSDRFSAERTGGSVSTLTIQRTQQEDSAVYLCASSPDRFSGYTFGSGTRLTVV.

The chain couples TRBV29-1 to TRBJ2-7; tentative D call: TRBD2 (5 bases). The germline V gene has CDR1 SQVTM and CDR2 ANQGSEA. Between the trimmed V and J ends, which lost 6 bases and 4 bases, there was a span of 10 bases. This CDR3 region has 11 residues. CDR3: CSVLEGYEQYV. The CDR3 region has the DNA TGCAGCGTGCTTGAGGGTTACGAGCAGTACGTC.

The chain combines TRBV11-2 with TRBJ1-4; D remains ambiguous. This CDR3 contains 17 residues. With 2 bases removed from V and 0 bases from J, the gap between germline ends came to 13 bases. Germline-derived CDR1 and CDR2 are SGHAT and FQNNGV. CDR3 in amino acids: CASSLQEAGATNEKLFF. In nucleotides, the CDR3 is TGTGCCAGCAGCTTACAAGAGGCCGGGGCAACTAATGAAAAACTGTTTTTT.

The chain links TRBV9 to TRBJ1-2; no definite D call. The V end lost 0 bases, the J end lost 4 bases, and 7 bases lay between the germline ends. The germline CDR1 and CDR2 sequences are SGDLS and YYNGEE. CDR3 size: 13 residues. This CDR3 is CASSVGDLYGYTF. CDR3 in DNA: TGTGCCAGCAGCGTAGGCGACCTCTATGGCTACACCTTC.

The CDR3 nucleotides are TGTGCCAGCAGTTCAGCCCAACTAGCGAGCTCCTACAATGAGCAGTTCTTC. Protein: CASSSAQLASSYNEQFF. This chain connects TRBV27 to TRBJ2-1, with 7 nucleotides matching TRBD2. Trimming at V came to 4 bases and at J to 0 bases, leaving 9 bases not matched to a gene. Looked up from germline, CDR1 is MNHEY and CDR2 is SMNVEV (reference sequence). This CDR3 comprises 17 residues.

The V call is TRBV19, the J call TRBJ2-7, with a tentative D call TRBD1 (7 bases). Trimming pared 6 bases from V and 4 bases from J, leaving 19 bases between. The CDR3 runs to 15 residues. Per germline, CDR1 LNHDA and CDR2 SQIVND (reference sequence). CDR3 region: CASSLIGGGRYEQYF. Here the CDR3 DNA reads TGTGCCAGTAGCCTGATAGGAGGGGGCAGGTACGAGCAGTACTTC.

The V and J genes are TRBV20-1 and TRBJ2-3; no reliable D call. Germline V gene data show CDR1 as DFQATT and CDR2 as SNEGSKA (reference sequence). The CDR3 extends over 11 amino acids. V was pared by 3 bases and J by 6 bases, with 7 bases between. CDR3 amino acids: CSARTGDTQYF. CDR3 nucleotides: TGCAGTGCTAGGACCGGTGATACGCAGTATTTT.

This clone was seen a single time. The V call is TRBV19, the J call TRBJ2-5, with 8 positions matching TRBD1. The CDR3 runs 12 residues. From germline, CDR1 is LNHDA and CDR2 SQIVND (reference sequence). The junction had 7 bases not matched to a gene; V was cut back by 4 bases and J by 12 bases. The chain's CDR3 is CASSSPGGLEYF. CDR3 DNA sequence: TGTGCCAGTAGTAGCCCAGGGGGCCTGGAGTACTTC.

The rearrangement joins TRBV5-4 to TRBJ1-1; no definite D call. Germline loops: CDR1 SGHNT, CDR2 YYREEE (reference sequence). The V end was cut by 5 bases, the J end by 3 bases, with 14 bases between. The CDR3 totals 14 residues. CDR3 protein: CASSSPIGDTEAFF. In nucleotides, the CDR3 is TGTGCCAGCAGTTCCCCTATCGGGGACACTGAAGCTTTCTTT.

The J gene is TRBJ1-5, the V gene TRBV5-8; 10 nucleotides match TRBD1. The CDR3 has 14 amino acids. Per germline, CDR1 SGHTS and CDR2 YDEGEE. Trimming at V came to 7 bases and at J to 3 bases, leaving 4 bases not matched to a gene. The DNA for the CDR3 is TGTGCCAGCGGACAGGGGGATAACAATCAGCCCCAGCATTTT. Its protein is CASGQGDNNQPQHF.

The V and J genes are TRBV29-1 and TRBJ2-7, with D maybe TRBD2 (5 bases). V was shortened by 7 bases and J by 0 bases, with 13 bases between the two germline ends. The CDR3 consists of 13 residues. The germline V gene has CDR1 SQVTM and CDR2 ANQGSEA. The CDR3 nucleotides are TGCAGCGGGGAGATGGGGAGCTCCTACGAGCAGTACGTC. This gives the protein CSGEMGSSYEQYV.

This rearrangement joins TRBV5-8 to TRBJ1-5; the D gene is possibly TRBD1 (5 bases). This CDR3 is 15 amino acids long. Trimming pared 2 bases from V and 2 bases from J, leaving 11 bases between. Germline CDR1 reads SGHTS; CDR2 reads YDEGEE. CDR3 sequence: CASSFYGHRNQPQHF. The CDR3 DNA reads as TGTGCCAGCAGCTTCTACGGACACCGCAATCAGCCCCAGCATTTT.

The V gene is TRBV4-1, the J gene TRBJ1-1; possible D gene TRBD1, 5 bases. CDR3 length: 16 residues. The V end was cut by 3 bases, the J end by 1 base, with 15 bases between. CDR1 MGHRA and CDR2 YSYEKL come from the germline V gene. The CDR3 DNA reads TGCGCCAGCAGCCAGAGCAGTTCAGGGCCGAACACTGAAGCTTTCTTT. It specifies CASSQSSSGPNTEAFF.